The clone carrying this TCR beta chain occurred many times. The CDR3 sequence is 15 residues long. The germline gives CDR1 SGHRS, CDR2 YFSETQ. J was trimmed by 1 base and V by 4 bases; bases with no gene match: 3. The data were taken from a study of T-cell memory formation after mild COVID-19. Each CDR3 protein is one row after TCRdb ran MiXCR on the 5' RACE reads. The table lists 500,000 to 550,000 distinct CDR3 sequences, around 21% of them singletons. The specimen sequenced was PBMCs or a T cell subset sorted from them (not recorded which). This clonotype was obtained from an adult woman who had mild COVID-19 (a few samples of this study predate the infection). Cell type and time point are not known. This chain connects TRBV5-1 to TRBJ2-7, with TRBD2 matching 12 bases. CDR3 coding DNA: TGCGCCAGCAGCAGGACTAGCGGGGCTTCCTACGAGCAGTACTTC. It codes for CASSRTSGASYEQYF.